Here is one T cell receptor (beta chain) with its context. This entry belongs to a study of blood T cell repertoires in COVID-19. V gave up 3 bases and J gave up 2 bases; unmatched junction bases: 9. This CDR3 is 16 amino acids long. Germline CDR1 reads SQVTM; CDR2 reads ANQGSEA. Assay: immunoSEQ multiplex PCR; the TCRdb copy retains only in-frame clones and omits some. The sample gives tens of thousands of clones, roughly 80% of which show up once; roughly 0.83% is in the top ten. The source is a woman aged 70-85 years with acute or convalescent COVID-19. Sequenced material: peripheral blood. J is TRBJ2-1 and V is TRBV29-1; 8 bases are a match to TRBD2. The CDR3, as DNA: TGCAGCGTTGACTACTCGGGGGGGGCAACCTACAATGAGCAGTTCTTC. It translates to CSVDYSGGATYNEQFF.